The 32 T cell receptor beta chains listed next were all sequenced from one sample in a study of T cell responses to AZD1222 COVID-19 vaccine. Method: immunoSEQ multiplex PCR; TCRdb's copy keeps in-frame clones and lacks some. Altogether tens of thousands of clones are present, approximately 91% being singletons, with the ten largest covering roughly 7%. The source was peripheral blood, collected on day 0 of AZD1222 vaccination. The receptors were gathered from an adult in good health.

The CDR3 protein is CASSPSGAFTDTQYF. The CDR3 region has the DNA TGTGCCAGCAGTCCTAGCGGGGCTTTCACAGATACGCAGTATTTT. The rearrangement joins TRBV27 to TRBJ2-3, with 9 bases identical to TRBD2. The length of the CDR3 is 15 residues. Germline CDR1 MNHEY, CDR2 SMNVEV (reference sequence). The V segment lost 5 bases and the J segment 2 bases; nucleotides outside the gene matches: 5.

CDR3 sequence: CASSPRLAGEHEQYF. In DNA form, the CDR3 reads TGTGCCAGCAGCCCCCGGCTAGCGGGAGAGCACGAGCAGTACTTC. V usage is TRBV9 and J usage is TRBJ2-7; 10 bases align to TRBD2. The germline V gene has CDR1 SGDLS and CDR2 YYNGEE. The CDR3 extends over 15 amino acids. V trimming: 4 bases; J trimming: 5 bases; junction bases outside the gene matches: 9.

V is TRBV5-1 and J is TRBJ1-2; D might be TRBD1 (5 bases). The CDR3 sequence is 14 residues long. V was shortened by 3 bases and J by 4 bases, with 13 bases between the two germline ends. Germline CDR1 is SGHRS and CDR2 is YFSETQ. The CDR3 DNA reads TGCGCCAGCAGCTCGGGACTCGAGCCCTATGGCTACACCTTC. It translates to CASSSGLEPYGYTF.

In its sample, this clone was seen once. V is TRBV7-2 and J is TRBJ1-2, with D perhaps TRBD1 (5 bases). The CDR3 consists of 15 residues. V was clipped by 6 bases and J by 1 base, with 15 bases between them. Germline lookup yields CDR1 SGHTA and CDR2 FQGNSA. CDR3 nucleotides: TGTGCCAGCAGGATCGGGGGGTCCCATAACTATGGCTACACCTTC. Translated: CASRIGGSHNYGYTF.

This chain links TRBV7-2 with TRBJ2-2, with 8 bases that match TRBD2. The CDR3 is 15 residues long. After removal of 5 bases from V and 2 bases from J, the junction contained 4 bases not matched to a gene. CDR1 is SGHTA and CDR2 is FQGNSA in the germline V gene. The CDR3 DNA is TGTGCCAGCAGCCCCCGGGGGGGCAACACCGGGGAGCTGTTTTTT. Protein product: CASSPRGGNTGELFF. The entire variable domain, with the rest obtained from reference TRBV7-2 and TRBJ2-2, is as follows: GAGVSQSPSNKVTEKGKDVELRCDPISGHTALYWYRQSLGQGLEFLIYFQGNSAPDKSGLPSDRFSAERTGGSVSTLTIQRTQQEDSAVYLCASSPRGGNTGELFFGEGSRLTVL.

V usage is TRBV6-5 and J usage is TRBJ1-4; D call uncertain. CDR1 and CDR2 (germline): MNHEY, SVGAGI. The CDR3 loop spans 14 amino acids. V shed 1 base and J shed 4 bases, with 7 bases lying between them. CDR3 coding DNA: TGTGCCAGCAGTTACTACAGTTATAATGAAAAACTGTTTTTT. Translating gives CASSYYSYNEKLFF.

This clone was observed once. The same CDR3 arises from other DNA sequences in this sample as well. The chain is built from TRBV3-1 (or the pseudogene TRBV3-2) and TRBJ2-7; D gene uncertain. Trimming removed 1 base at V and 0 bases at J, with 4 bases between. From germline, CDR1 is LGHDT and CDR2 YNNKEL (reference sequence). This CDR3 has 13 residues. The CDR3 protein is CASSQGRSYEQYF. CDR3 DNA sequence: TGTGCCAGCAGCCAAGGACGCTCCTACGAGCAGTACTTC.

The CDR3 DNA sequence: TGCGCCAGCATGTACGGAGGGGGGGGTGCGACTGAAGCTTTCTTT. Amino acid sequence: CASMYGGGGATEAFF. This sequence joins TRBV10-2 and TRBJ1-1; D perhaps matches TRBD1 (6 bases). The CDR3 sequence is 15 residues long. Looked up from germline, CDR1 is WSHSY and CDR2 is SAAADI. The V and J ends lost 7 bases and 5 bases respectively, with 20 bases between them.

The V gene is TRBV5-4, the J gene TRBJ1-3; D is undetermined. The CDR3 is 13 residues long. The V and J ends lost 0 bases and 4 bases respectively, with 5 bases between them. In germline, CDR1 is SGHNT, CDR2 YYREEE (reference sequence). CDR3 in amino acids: CASSLGGGNTIYF. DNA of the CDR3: TGTGCCAGCAGCTTGGGAGGGGGAAACACCATATATTTT. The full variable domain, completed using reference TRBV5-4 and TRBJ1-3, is ETGVTQSPTHLIKTRGQQVTLRCSSQSGHNTVSWYQQALGQGPQFIFQYYREEENGRGNFPPRFSGLQFPNYSSELNVNALELDDSALYLCASSLGGGNTIYFGEGSWLTVV.

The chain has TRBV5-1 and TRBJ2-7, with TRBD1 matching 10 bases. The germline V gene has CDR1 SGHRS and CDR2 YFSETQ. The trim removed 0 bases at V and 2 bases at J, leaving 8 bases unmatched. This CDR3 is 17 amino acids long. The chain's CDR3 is CASSLAGGQGITYEQYF. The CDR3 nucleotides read TGCGCCAGCAGCTTGGCGGGGGGACAGGGGATTACCTACGAGCAGTACTTC.

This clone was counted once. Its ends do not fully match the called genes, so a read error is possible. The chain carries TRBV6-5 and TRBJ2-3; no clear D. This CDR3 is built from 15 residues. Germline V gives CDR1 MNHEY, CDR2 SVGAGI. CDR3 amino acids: CASSDSKPRHDTQYF. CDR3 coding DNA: TGTGCCAGCAGTGACTCGAAGCCCCGACATGATACGCAGTATTTT.

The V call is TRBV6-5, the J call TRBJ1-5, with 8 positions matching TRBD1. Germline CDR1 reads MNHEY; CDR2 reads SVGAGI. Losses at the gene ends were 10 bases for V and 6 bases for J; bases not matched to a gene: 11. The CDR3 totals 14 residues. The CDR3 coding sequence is TGTGCCACGGATATTACACAGGGGGGTCAGCCCCAGCATTTT. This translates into CATDITQGGQPQHF.

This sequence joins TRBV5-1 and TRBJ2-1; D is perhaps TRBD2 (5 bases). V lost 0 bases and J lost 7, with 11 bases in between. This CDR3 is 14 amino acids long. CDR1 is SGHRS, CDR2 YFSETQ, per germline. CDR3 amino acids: CASSLGGPENEQFF. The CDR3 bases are TGCGCCAGCAGCTTGGGAGGGCCGGAGAATGAGCAGTTCTTC.

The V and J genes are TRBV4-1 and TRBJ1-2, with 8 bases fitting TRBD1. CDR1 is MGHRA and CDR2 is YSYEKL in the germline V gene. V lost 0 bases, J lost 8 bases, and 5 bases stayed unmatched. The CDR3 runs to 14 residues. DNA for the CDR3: TGCGCCAGCAGCCAAGATCGGGACAGGAGGGGCTACACCTTC. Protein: CASSQDRDRRGYTF.

CDR3 amino acids: CASSTDLGSGNTIYF. The CDR3 coding sequence is TGTGCCAGCAGCACAGATCTCGGCTCTGGAAACACCATATATTTT. This chain joins TRBV9 and TRBJ1-3; D is unresolved. CDR3 length equals 15 residues. V dropped 4 bases and J dropped 0 bases, with 11 bases sitting between them. Germline-derived CDR1 and CDR2 are SGDLS and YYNGEE.

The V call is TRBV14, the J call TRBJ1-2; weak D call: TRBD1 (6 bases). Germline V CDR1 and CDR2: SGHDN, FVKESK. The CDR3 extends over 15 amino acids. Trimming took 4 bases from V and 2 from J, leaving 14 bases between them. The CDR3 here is CASSPGAGKNYGYTF. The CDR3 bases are TGTGCCAGCAGCCCGGGGGCCGGGAAAAACTATGGCTACACCTTC.

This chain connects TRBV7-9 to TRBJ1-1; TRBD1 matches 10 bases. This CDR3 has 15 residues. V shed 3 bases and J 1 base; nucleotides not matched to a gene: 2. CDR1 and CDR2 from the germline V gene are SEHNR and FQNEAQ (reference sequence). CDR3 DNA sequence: TGTGCCAGCAGCTTGTGGACAGGGGGGAACACTGAAGCTTTCTTT. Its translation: CASSLWTGGNTEAFF.

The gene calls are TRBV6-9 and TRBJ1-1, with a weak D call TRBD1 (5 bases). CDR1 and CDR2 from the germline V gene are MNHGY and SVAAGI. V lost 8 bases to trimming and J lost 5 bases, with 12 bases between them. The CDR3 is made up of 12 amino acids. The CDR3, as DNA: TGTGCCAGCCAGGGACCCGGTACTGAAGCTTTCTTT. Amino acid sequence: CASQGPGTEAFF.

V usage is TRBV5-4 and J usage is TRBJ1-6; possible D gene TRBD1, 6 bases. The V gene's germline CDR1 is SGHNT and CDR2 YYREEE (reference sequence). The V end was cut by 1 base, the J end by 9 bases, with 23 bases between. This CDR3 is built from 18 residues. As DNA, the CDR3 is TGTGCCAGCAGCTTGTATAGGGATCAGGGGTCCTCAGGTTCACCCCTCCACTTT. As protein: CASSLYRDQGSSGSPLHF.

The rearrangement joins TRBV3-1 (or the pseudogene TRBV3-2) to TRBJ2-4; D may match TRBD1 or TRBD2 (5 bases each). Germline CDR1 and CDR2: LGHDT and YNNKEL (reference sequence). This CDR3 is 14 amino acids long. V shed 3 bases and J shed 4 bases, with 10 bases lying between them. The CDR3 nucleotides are TGTGCCAGCAGCCAGAGGGGCATGAAAAACATTCAGTACTTC. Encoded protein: CASSQRGMKNIQYF.

The CDR3 is CASSPGPGNEQFF. The CDR3, as DNA: TGCGCCAGCAGCCCGGGTCCGGGGAATGAGCAGTTCTTC. The V gene is TRBV4-1, the J gene TRBJ2-1, with a possible D match to TRBD2 (5 bases). Germline V gene data show CDR1 as MGHRA and CDR2 as YSYEKL. CDR3 size: 13 residues. Trimming left V 4 bases short and J 7 bases short, with 11 bases between.

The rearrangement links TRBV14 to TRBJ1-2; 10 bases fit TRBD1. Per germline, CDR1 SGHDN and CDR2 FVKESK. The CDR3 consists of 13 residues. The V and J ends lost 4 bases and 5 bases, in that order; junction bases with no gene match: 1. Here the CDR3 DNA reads TGTGCCAGCAGCCTGGGACAGGGGTATGGCTACACCTTC. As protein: CASSLGQGYGYTF. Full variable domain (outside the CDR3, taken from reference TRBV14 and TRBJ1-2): EAGVTQFPSHSVIEKGQTVTLRCDPISGHDNLYWYRRVMGKEIKFLLHFVKESKQDESGMPNNRFLAERTGGTYSTLKVQPAELEDSGVYFCASSLGQGYGYTFGSGTRLTVV.

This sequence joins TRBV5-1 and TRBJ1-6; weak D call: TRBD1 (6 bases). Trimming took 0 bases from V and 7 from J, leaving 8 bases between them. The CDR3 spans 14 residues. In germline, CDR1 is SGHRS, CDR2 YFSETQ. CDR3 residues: CASSLERGNSPLHF. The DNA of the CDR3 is TGCGCCAGCAGCTTGGAAAGGGGGAATTCACCCCTCCACTTT. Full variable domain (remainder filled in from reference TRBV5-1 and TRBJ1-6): KAGVTQTPRYLIKTRGQQVTLSCSPISGHRSVSWYQQTPGQGLQFLFEYFSETQRNKGNFPGRFSGRQFSNSRSEMNVSTLELGDSALYLCASSLERGNSPLHFGNGTRLTVT.

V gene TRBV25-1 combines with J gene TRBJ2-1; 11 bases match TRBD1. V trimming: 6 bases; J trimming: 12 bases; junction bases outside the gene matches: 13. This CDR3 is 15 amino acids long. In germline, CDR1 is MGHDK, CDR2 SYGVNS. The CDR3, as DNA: TGTGCCAGCAGGGGTGAGTATGGACAGGGGGCGAGGCAGTTCTTC. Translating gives CASRGEYGQGARQFF. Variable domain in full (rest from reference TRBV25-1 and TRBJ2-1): EADIYQTPRYLVIGTGKKITLECSQTMGHDKMYWYQQDPGMELHLIHYSYGVNSTEKGDLSSESTVSRIRTEHFPLTLESARPSHTSQYLCASRGEYGQGARQFFGPGTRLTVL.

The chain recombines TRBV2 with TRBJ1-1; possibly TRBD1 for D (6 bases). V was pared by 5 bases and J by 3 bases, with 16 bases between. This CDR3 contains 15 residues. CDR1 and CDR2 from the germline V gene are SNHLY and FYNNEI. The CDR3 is CASSSGGLTYTEAFF. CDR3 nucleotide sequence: TGTGCCAGCAGTTCTGGGGGCCTCACGTACACTGAAGCTTTCTTT. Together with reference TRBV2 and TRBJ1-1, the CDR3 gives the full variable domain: EPEVTQTPSHQVTQMGQEVILRCVPISNHLYFYWYRQILGQKVEFLVSFYNNEISEKSEIFDDQFSVERPDGSNFTLKIRSTKLEDSAMYFCASSSGGLTYTEAFFGQGTRLTVV.

The CDR3 is CASSREEIGELFF. The CDR3 DNA reads TGTGCCAGCTCGCGGGAGGAAATCGGGGAGCTGTTTTTT. The rearrangement joins TRBV6-4 to TRBJ2-2; 8 bases are shared with TRBD2. Looked up from germline, CDR1 is MRHNA and CDR2 is SNTAGT. CDR3 length: 13 amino acids. Losses at the gene ends were 8 bases for V and 7 bases for J; bases not matched to a gene: 6.

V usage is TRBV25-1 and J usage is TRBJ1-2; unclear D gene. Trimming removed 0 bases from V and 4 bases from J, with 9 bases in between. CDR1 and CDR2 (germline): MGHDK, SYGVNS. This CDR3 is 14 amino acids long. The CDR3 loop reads CASSEYEVGYGYTF. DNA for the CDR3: TGTGCCAGCAGTGAATATGAGGTCGGCTATGGCTACACCTTC.

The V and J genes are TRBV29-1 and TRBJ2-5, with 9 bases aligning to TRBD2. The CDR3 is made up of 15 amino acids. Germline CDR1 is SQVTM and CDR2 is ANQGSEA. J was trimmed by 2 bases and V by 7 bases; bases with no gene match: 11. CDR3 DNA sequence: TGCAGCGGGAATAGCGGGAGCTCCCGACAAGAGACCCAGTACTTC. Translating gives CSGNSGSSRQETQYF. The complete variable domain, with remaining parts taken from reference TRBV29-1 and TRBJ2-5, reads SAVISQKPSRDICQRGTSLTIQCQVDSQVTMMFWYRQQPGQSLTLIATANQGSEATYESGFVIDKFPISRPNLTFSTLTVSNMSPEDSSIYLCSGNSGSSRQETQYFGPGTRLLVL.

The CDR3 spells CASSPGQGDSPLHF. CDR3 DNA: TGTGCCAGCAGTCCGGGACAGGGGGATTCACCCCTCCACTTT. The V and J genes are TRBV28 and TRBJ1-6; 11 positions match TRBD1. The trim removed 5 bases at V and 8 bases at J, leaving 2 bases unmatched. The CDR3 has 14 amino acids. CDR1 is MDHEN and CDR2 is SYDVKM in the germline V gene.

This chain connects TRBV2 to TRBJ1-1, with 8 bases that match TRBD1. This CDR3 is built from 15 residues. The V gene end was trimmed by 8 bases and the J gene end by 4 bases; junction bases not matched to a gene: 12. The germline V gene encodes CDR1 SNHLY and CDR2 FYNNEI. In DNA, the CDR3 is TGTGCCAGCCGCTGGGACAGGCAGAGCGCCACTGAAGCTTTCTTT. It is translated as CASRWDRQSATEAFF. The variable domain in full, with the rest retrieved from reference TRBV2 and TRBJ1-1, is EPEVTQTPSHQVTQMGQEVILRCVPISNHLYFYWYRQILGQKVEFLVSFYNNEISEKSEIFDDQFSVERPDGSNFTLKIRSTKLEDSAMYFCASRWDRQSATEAFFGQGTRLTVV.

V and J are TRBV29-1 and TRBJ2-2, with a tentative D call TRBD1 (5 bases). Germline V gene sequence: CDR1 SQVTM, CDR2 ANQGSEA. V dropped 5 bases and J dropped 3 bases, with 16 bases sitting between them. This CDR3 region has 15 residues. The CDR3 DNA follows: TGCAGCGTTCTAATCAGGGCGTTCGACACCGGGGAGCTGTTTTTT. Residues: CSVLIRAFDTGELFF.

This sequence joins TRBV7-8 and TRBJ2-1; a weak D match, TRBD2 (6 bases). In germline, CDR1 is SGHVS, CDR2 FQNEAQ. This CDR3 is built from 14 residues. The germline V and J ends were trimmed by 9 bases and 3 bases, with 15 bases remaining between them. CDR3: CASRLGGDYNEQFF. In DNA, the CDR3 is TGTGCCAGTAGGCTGGGCGGGGACTACAATGAGCAGTTCTTC.